This T cell receptor (beta chain) appears in the sequencing data of a study of T cell repertoires and Cas9 in healthy adults (dated by TCRdb to the late 2010s). About the full investigation: Within the CD4 and CD8 compartments, the researchers characterized SpCas9-reactive T cells in terms of multi-effector potency, cytotoxicity and lineage determination. The study looked at preexisting T cell immunity to the Streptococcus pyogenes Cas9 nuclease (SpCas9), which is used in CRISPR gene editing. The investigation overall reported the following: SpCas9-reactive regulatory T cells were reported to mitigate proliferation and function of SpCas9-reactive effector T cells in vitro.

A remark on this clone: Its antigen specificity is not known. Base qualities are not at hand, and no much larger clone is one base apart.

Healthy humans served as the donors. Based on the germline V gene, the CDR1 and CDR2 sequences are MGHRA and YSYEKL. The germline V end is reduced by 11 bases and the J end by 7 bases; junction bases left unmatched: 10. Its CDR3 holds 13 amino acids, cysteine through phenylalanine. Only CDR3 DNA remains: 39 bases, in frame from the first base. Library preparation was by the immunoSEQ multiplex PCR assay. This is the immuneACCESS table as TCRdb keeps it, with only in-frame sequences that have V and J called. A part of the clones is gone; compared with another copy, unresolved V genes explain less than half, and the rest is unexplained. The sample table lists some 15,000 clones, about 91% of them with a count of one. The top ten constitute 1.5% of the sample.

This TCR was recovered from a human donor in good health. Recombination connected TRBV4-1 to TRBJ2-1, and TRBD2 aligns with 8 junction nucleotides. The sequenced sample was Tregs (CD4+, CD25+, CD127-, CD137-, CD154-) from PBMCs; culture status not recorded. The nucleotide sequence is TGCGCCGTCCTCGGGACTAGGGCAAATGAGCAGTTCTTC. This translates into CAVLGTRANEQFF.